This T cell receptor beta chain was obtained from a study of blood T cell repertoires in COVID-19. Study details: Samples of COVID-19 (acute and convalescent) were obtained from the United States, Italy and Spain. From T cells, B-cell-depleted T cells, or PBMCs came the material, which was cDNA or gDNA.

This clone appeared a few times. TCRdb's table, derived via immunoSEQ multiplex PCR, lists solely in-frame clones and lacks some. The sample consists of about 420,000 clones, roughly 90% of them appearing once. CDR1 is SQVTM and CDR2 is ANQGSEA in the germline V gene. V dropped 6 bases and J dropped 3 bases, with 24 bases sitting between them. The CDR3 extends over 16 amino acids. Material: peripheral blood. The sequence was obtained from a young man with COVID-19, enrolled during active disease. The J gene is TRBJ2-7, the V gene TRBV29-1; D may be TRBD2 (6 bases). As DNA, the CDR3 is TGCAGCGTCCTAGTTGGGAGCGGCGGGAAAAACTACGAGCAGTACTTC. Its protein product is CSVLVGSGGKNYEQYF.